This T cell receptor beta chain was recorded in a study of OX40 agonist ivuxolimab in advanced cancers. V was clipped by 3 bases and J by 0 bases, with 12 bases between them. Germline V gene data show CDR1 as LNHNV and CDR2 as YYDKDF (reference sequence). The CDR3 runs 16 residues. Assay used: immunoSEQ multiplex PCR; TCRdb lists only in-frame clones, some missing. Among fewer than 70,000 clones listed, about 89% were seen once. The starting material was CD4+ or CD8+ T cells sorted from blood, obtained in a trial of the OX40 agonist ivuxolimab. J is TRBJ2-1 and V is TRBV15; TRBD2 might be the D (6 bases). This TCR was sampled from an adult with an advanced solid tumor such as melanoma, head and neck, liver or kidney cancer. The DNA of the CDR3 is TGTGCCACCAGCAGGAGGAGGGACTCCTCCTACAATGAGCAGTTCTTC. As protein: CATSRRRDSSYNEQFF.